This T cell receptor beta chain was found in a study of cytomegalovirus exposure and HLA in healthy donors. PCR involved 60 Vbeta and 13 Jbeta primers. Per the study methods: Later work found 80 million or so unique TCR beta chains, with about 10 million shared. Assay: immunoSEQ multiplex PCR; the TCRdb copy retains only in-frame clones and omits some. V, J and clone size reflect that table, while D and trimming were determined from the DNA. The data show about 89,000 clones, approximately 57% seen once. The CDR3 consists of 16 residues. Germline assignment: CDR1 SGHNT and CDR2 YYREEE (reference sequence). With 3 bases removed from V and 2 bases from J, the gap between germline ends came to 14 bases.

The material sequenced was PBMCs. J is TRBJ2-2 and V is TRBV5-4; possible D gene TRBD1, 5 bases. The clonotype comes from a woman aged 30 to 39 in good health and CMV-seronegative. Here the CDR3 reads CASSSHRLENTGELFF. As DNA, the CDR3 is TGTGCCAGCAGCTCCCACAGGCTCGAAAACACCGGGGAGCTGTTTTTT.